The clone carrying this TCR beta chain has ten or more counts. Its target is not known. Patients were excluded if they had other autoimmune diseases or uncontrolled infections, and likewise if pregnancy or lactation applied. Deletions cut 2 bases from V and 5 bases from J, with 10 bases between. This CDR3 is 14 amino acids long. Germline V gene data show CDR1 as LNHDA and CDR2 as SQIVND (reference sequence). Amplifying from RNA transcripts, the study obtained TCR beta CDR3 regions. The workflow started with a first-round RT-PCR run with HTBI primers and then moved on to a second-round multiplex PCR. TCRdb redid the calling of the multiplex PCR reads with MiXCR, one entry per CDR3 protein. The sample has about 410,000 distinct CDR3 sequences; 15% to 20% are singletons. The data are from a study of Graves' ophthalmopathy and Graves' hyperthyroidism. Whole-study context: Peripheral blood was collected at initial diagnosis, before any treatment.

Study results and caveats: Clonotypes were expanded in thyroid at above 0.001 frequency, and most also appeared in blood.

The sequenced sample was peripheral blood. This receptor was taken from a woman in her late teens or twenties with Graves' ophthalmopathy. The rearrangement links TRBV19 to TRBJ1-5, with D possibly TRBD1 on 5 matching bases. The CDR3 nucleotides read TGTGCCAGTAGTATATCCACAGGAGATCAGCCCCAGCATTTT. This gives the protein CASSISTGDQPQHF.